One and the same sample provided the 9 T cell receptor beta chains below, sequenced in a study of blood T cell repertoires in COVID-19. Assay used: immunoSEQ multiplex PCR; TCRdb lists only in-frame clones, some missing. The sample includes 70,000 to 95,000 clones, over 80% seen only once; the top ten take 6.3%. Specimen: peripheral blood. Receptor source: an older woman with active COVID-19.

J is TRBJ1-4 and V is TRBV11-2; tentative D call: TRBD1 (5 bases). Germline CDR1 SGHAT, CDR2 FQNNGV. This CDR3 contains 16 residues. Trimming shortened V by 4 bases and J by 7 bases, and 19 bases separated the two germline ends. The CDR3 bases are TGTGCCAGCAGCTCCCGGGCGGGGGGACGGGGTGAAAAACTGTTTTTT. This sequence encodes CASSSRAGGRGEKLFF.

V and J are TRBV3-1 (or the pseudogene TRBV3-2) and TRBJ2-2, with TRBD2 matching over 8 bases. The trim removed 7 bases at V and 4 bases at J, leaving 11 bases unmatched. The CDR3 totals 16 residues. The V gene's germline CDR1 is LGHDT and CDR2 YNNKEL (reference sequence). The CDR3 DNA reads TGTGCCAGCACCCTAACCGGGACTAGTGCCACCGGGGAGCTGTTTTTT. It encodes CASTLTGTSATGELFF.

The chain joins TRBV28 to TRBJ2-3; D perhaps matches TRBD1 (5 bases). Germline CDR1 and CDR2: MDHEN and SYDVKM. V lost 3 bases and J lost 5, with 12 bases in between. The CDR3 runs 14 residues. The CDR3 coding sequence is TGTGCCAGCAGTTTTTCAGGGTGGAAAGATACGCAGTATTTT. This codes for CASSFSGWKDTQYF.

This clone was seen a single time. The gene calls are TRBV30 and TRBJ2-1, with 13 bases that match TRBD2. Looked up from germline, CDR1 is GTSNPN and CDR2 is SVGIG (reference sequence). V shed 3 bases, J shed 6 bases, and the junction held 5 bases outside the gene matches. This CDR3 comprises 15 residues. The CDR3 DNA reads as TGTGCCTGGAGCGTGGGACTAGCGGGAAGCAATGAGCAGTTCTTC. It encodes CAWSVGLAGSNEQFF.

Here the CDR3 reads CASGSRGAETQYF. In nucleotides, the CDR3 is TGTGCTAGTGGTAGCAGGGGTGCTGAGACCCAGTACTTC. The chain links TRBV12-5 to TRBJ2-5, with D perhaps TRBD1 (6 bases). Germline V CDR1 and CDR2: LGHNT, FRNRAP. V was clipped by 5 bases and J by 5 bases, with 12 bases between them. This CDR3 region has 13 residues. The full variable domain, rest sourced from reference TRBV12-5 and TRBJ2-5, is DARVTQTPRHKVTEMGQEVTMRCQPILGHNTVFWYRQTMMQGLELLAYFRNRAPLDDSGMPKDRFSAEMPDATLATLKIQPSEPRDSAVYFCASGSRGAETQYFGPGTRLLVL.

A single count supports this clone. The chain recombines TRBV2 with TRBJ2-1; a weak D match, TRBD2 (5 bases). The V gene's germline CDR1 is SNHLY and CDR2 FYNNEI. The V end was cut by 5 bases, the J end by 0 bases, with 14 bases between. The CDR3 covers 16 residues. CDR3 sequence: CASSRQRMNSYNEQFF. CDR3 sequence (DNA): TGTGCCAGCAGTCGTCAGCGGATGAACTCCTACAATGAGCAGTTCTTC.

The chain recombines TRBV10-3 with TRBJ2-7; D may be TRBD1 (5 bases). There are 12 residues in the CDR3. CDR1 and CDR2 from the germline V gene are ENHRY and SYGVKD. Trimming stripped 7 bases from V and 2 bases from J, with 9 bases between. CDR3 residues: CAITTGTYEQYF. DNA of the CDR3: TGTGCCATCACTACAGGCACCTACGAGCAGTACTTC.

V and J are TRBV7-9 and TRBJ2-7; the D gene is possibly TRBD2 (6 bases). CDR1 and CDR2 (germline): SEHNR, FQNEAQ (reference sequence). V shed 5 bases and J shed 10 bases, with 18 bases lying between them. This CDR3 has 13 amino acids. The chain's CDR3 is CASSPEGAGSQYF. The CDR3 coding sequence is TGTGCCAGCAGCCCAGAGGGAGCCGGGAGTCAGTACTTC.

The V gene is TRBV11-2, the J gene TRBJ2-1; maybe TRBD1 (5 bases). The CDR3 extends over 15 amino acids. V was cut by 4 bases and J by 1 base, with 11 bases left in between. Looked up from germline, CDR1 is SGHAT and CDR2 is FQNNGV. CDR3 sequence reads: CASSSLTVSYNEQFF. The CDR3, as DNA: TGTGCCAGCAGCTCACTGACAGTGTCCTACAATGAGCAGTTCTTC.